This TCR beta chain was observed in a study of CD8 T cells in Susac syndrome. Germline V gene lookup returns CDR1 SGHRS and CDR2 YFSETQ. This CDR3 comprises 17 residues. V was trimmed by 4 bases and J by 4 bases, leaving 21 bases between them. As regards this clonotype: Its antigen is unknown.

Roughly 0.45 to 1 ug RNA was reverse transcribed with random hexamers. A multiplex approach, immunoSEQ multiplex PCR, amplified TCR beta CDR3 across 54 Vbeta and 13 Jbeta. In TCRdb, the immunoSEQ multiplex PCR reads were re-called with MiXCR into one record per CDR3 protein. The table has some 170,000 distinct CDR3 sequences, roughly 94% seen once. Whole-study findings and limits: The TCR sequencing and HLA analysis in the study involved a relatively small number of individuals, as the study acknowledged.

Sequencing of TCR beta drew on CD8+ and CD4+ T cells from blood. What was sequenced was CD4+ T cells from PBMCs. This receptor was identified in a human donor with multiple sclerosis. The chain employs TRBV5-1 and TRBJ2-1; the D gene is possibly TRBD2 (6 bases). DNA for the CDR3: TGCGCCAGCAGCAAGCGGACGGGGGTTGTAGGTTACAATGAGCAGTTCTTC. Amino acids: CASSKRTGVVGYNEQFF.